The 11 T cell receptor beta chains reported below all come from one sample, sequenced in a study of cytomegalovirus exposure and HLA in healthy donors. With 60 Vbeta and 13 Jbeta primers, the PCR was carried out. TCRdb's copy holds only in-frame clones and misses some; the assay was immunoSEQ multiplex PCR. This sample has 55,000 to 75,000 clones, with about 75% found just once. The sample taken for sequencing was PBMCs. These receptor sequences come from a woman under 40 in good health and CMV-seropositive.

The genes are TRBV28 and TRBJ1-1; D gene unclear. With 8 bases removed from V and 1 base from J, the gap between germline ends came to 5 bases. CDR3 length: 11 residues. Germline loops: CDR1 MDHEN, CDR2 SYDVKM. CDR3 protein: CASYGNTEAFF. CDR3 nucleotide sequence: TGTGCCAGCTACGGGAACACTGAAGCTTTCTTT.

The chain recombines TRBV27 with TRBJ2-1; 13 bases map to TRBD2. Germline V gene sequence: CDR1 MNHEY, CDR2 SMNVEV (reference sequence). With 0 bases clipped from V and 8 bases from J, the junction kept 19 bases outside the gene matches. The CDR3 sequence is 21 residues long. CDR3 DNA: TGTGCCAGCAGTTTATCTCAGGGTCGGGCAACTAGCGGGAGGGGCCTCGATGAGCAGTTCTTC. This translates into CASSLSQGRATSGRGLDEQFF.

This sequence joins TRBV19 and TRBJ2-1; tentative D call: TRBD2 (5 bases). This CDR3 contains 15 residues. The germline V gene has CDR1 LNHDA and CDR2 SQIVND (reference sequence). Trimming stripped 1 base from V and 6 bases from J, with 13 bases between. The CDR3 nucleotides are TGTGCCAGTAGTATAGGACTGGGAGTTATCAATGAGCAGTTCTTC. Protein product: CASSIGLGVINEQFF.

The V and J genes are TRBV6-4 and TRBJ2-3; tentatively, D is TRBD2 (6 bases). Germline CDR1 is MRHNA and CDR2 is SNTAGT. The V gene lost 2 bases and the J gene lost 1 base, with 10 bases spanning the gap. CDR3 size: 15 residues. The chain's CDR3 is CASSDDVAGTDTQYF. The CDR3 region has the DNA TGTGCCAGCAGTGACGATGTAGCGGGCACAGATACGCAGTATTTT.

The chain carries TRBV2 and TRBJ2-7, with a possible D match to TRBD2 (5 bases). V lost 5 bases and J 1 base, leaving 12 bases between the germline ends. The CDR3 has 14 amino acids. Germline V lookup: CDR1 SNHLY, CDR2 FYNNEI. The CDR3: CASSSGRSSYEQYF. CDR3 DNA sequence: TGTGCCAGCAGTAGCGGCAGGTCGTCCTACGAGCAGTACTTC.

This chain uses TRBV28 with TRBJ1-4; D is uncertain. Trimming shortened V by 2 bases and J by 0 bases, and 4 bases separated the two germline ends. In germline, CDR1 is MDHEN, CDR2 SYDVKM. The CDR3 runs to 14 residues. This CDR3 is CASSLPATNEKLFF. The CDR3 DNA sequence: TGTGCCAGCAGTTTACCCGCAACTAATGAAAAACTGTTTTTT.

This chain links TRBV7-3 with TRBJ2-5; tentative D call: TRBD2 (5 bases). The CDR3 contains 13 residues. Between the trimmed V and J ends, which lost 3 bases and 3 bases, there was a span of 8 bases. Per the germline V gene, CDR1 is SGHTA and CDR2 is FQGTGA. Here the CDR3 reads CASSFTGEETQYF. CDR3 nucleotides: TGTGCCAGCAGCTTTACCGGGGAAGAGACCCAGTACTTC.

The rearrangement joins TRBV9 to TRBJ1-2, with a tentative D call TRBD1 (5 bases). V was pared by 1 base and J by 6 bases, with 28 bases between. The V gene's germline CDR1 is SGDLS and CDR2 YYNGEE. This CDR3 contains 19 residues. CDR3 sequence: CASSVRAILGGRLTNGYTF. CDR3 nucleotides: TGTGCCAGCAGCGTACGGGCCATCTTGGGGGGGAGACTAACTAATGGCTACACCTTC.

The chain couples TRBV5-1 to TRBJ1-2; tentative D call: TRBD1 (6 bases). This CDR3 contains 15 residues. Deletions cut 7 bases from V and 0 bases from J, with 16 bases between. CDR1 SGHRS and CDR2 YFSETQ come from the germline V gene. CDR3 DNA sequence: TGCGCCAGCGGACCTGGGGACACATCTAACTATGGCTACACCTTC. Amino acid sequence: CASGPGDTSNYGYTF.

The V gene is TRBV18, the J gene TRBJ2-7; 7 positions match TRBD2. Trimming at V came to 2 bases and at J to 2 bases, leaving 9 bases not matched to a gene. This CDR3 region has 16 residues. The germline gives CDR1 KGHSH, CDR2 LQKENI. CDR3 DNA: TGTGCCAGCTCACCAGAACTAGCGCCGAGCGCCTACGAGCAGTACTTC. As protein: CASSPELAPSAYEQYF.

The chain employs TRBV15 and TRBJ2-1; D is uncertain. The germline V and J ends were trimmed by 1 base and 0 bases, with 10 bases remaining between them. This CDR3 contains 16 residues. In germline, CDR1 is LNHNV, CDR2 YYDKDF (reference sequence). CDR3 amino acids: CATSRVPASSYNEQFF. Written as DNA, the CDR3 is TGTGCCACCAGCAGAGTGCCGGCTAGCTCCTACAATGAGCAGTTCTTC.